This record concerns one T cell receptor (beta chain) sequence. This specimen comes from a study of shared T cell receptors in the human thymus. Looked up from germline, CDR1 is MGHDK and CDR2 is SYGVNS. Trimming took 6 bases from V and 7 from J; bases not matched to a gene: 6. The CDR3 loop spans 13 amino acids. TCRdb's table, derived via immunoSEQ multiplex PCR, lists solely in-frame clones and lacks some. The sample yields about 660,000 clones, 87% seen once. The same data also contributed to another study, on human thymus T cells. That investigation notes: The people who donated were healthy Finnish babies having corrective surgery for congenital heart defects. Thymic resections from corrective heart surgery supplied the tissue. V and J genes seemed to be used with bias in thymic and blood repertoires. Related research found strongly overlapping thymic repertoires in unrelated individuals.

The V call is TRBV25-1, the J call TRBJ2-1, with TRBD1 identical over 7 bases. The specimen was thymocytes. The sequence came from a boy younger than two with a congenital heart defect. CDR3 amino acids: CASSQTGMNEQFF. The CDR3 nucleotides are TGTGCCAGCAGCCAGACAGGGATGAATGAGCAGTTCTTC.